This note documents a single T cell receptor beta chain sequence. The data belong to a study of control samples from healthy donors and cancer patients. Sequencing used immunoSEQ multiplex PCR; TCRdb keeps in-frame clones, though not all of them. The table shows 150,000 to 200,000 clones, with roughly 93% occurring only once. This receptor was identified in a man younger than 30 in good health. The sample comprised blood.

CDR3 protein: CASRNQGGTGELFF. In DNA form, the CDR3 reads TGTGCCAGCAGGAATCAGGGGGGGACCGGGGAGCTGTTTTTT. The rearrangement joins TRBV11-1 to TRBJ2-2, with D possibly called TRBD1 or TRBD2 (7 bases each). The germline V gene encodes CDR1 SGHAT and CDR2 FQDESV (reference sequence). V was trimmed by 6 bases and J by 5 bases, leaving 13 bases between them. CDR3 size: 14 residues.